A single sample gave rise to the 9 T cell receptor beta chains below, sequenced in a study of blood T cell repertoires in COVID-19. TCRdb's copy holds only in-frame clones and misses some; the assay was immunoSEQ multiplex PCR. This table has approximately 240,000 clones, 83% appearing once. The source material was peripheral blood. Every receptor here comes from a human donor in a cohort sampled during active COVID-19.

The genes are TRBV18 and TRBJ2-7, with 12 bases matching TRBD2. Germline V gene lookup returns CDR1 KGHSH and CDR2 LQKENI. This CDR3 has 18 amino acids. With V trimmed by 2 bases and J by 0 bases, 8 bases remained unmatched. The CDR3 here is CASSPSSGLAGFSYEQYF. CDR3 DNA sequence: TGTGCCAGCTCACCATCCTCGGGACTAGCGGGTTTCTCCTACGAGCAGTACTTC.

The rearrangement uses TRBV9 and TRBJ1-3; 8 nucleotides line up with TRBD1. Germline CDR1 and CDR2: SGDLS and YYNGEE. The CDR3 has 14 residues. With 4 bases clipped from V and 0 bases from J, the junction kept 0 bases outside the gene matches. The CDR3 DNA reads TGTGCCAGCAGCCAGGGGGCCTCTGGAAACACCATATATTTT. Its protein product is CASSQGASGNTIYF.

This clone has just a few counts. The chain has TRBV18 and TRBJ2-7; the match to TRBD1 covers 9 bases. Looked up from germline, CDR1 is KGHSH and CDR2 is LQKENI. There are 14 residues in the CDR3. V dropped 5 bases and J dropped 2; count of bases not matched to a gene: 4. This CDR3 is CASSMDRGTYEQYF. CDR3 bases: TGTGCCAGCTCAATGGACAGGGGCACCTACGAGCAGTACTTC.

The chain is built from TRBV3-1 (or the pseudogene TRBV3-2) and TRBJ2-1; 11 bases are shared with TRBD2. V gave up 1 base and J gave up 9 bases; unmatched junction bases: 8. This CDR3 has 16 residues. Germline CDR1 LGHDT, CDR2 YNNKEL (reference sequence). The CDR3 loop is CASSQGGSGGAGEQFF. In DNA, the CDR3 is TGTGCCAGCAGCCAAGGTGGTAGCGGGGGGGCAGGTGAGCAGTTCTTC.

The chain joins TRBV19 to TRBJ2-3; D possibly corresponds to TRBD1 (6 bases). The CDR3 extends over 15 amino acids. Germline CDR1 is LNHDA and CDR2 is SQIVND (reference sequence). The V gene lost 7 bases and the J gene lost 3 bases, with 17 bases spanning the gap. DNA for the CDR3: TGTGCCAGTACCCTCACAGGGACCGATACAGATACGCAGTATTTT. Translation gives CASTLTGTDTDTQYF.

The gene calls are TRBV5-1 and TRBJ2-5, with 10 bases fitting TRBD2. Trimming at V came to 3 bases and at J to 3 bases, leaving 11 bases not matched to a gene. Germline CDR1 SGHRS, CDR2 YFSETQ. The CDR3 spans 17 residues. CDR3 DNA sequence: TGCGCCAGCAGCTCCGGGACTAGCGCTCGCGGGGAAGAGACCCAGTACTTC. Translating it yields CASSSGTSARGEETQYF.

This chain connects TRBV10-2 to TRBJ2-7; no clear D. CDR3 size: 13 residues. Germline V gene sequence: CDR1 WSHSY, CDR2 SAAADI. V was clipped by 4 bases and J by 2 bases, with 9 bases between them. The CDR3 is CASSAGETYEQYF. CDR3 nucleotide sequence: TGCGCCAGCAGTGCCGGTGAAACCTACGAGCAGTACTTC.

The rearrangement links TRBV18 to TRBJ2-7, with 8 bases fitting TRBD1. V was pared by 4 bases and J by 0 bases, with 11 bases of the junction left unmatched. The CDR3 loop spans 17 amino acids. The germline CDR1 and CDR2 sequences are KGHSH and LQKENI. CDR3 protein: CASSRAGTGHFSYEQYF. DNA for the CDR3: TGTGCCAGCTCACGCGCGGGGACAGGCCATTTCTCCTACGAGCAGTACTTC. Full variable domain (outside the CDR3, taken from reference TRBV18 and TRBJ2-7): NAGVMQNPRHLVRRRGQEARLRCSPMKGHSHVYWYRQLPEEGLKFMVYLQKENIIDESGMPKERFSAEFPKEGPSILRIQQVVRGDSAAYFCASSRAGTGHFSYEQYFGPGTRLTVT.

The V and J genes are TRBV5-4 and TRBJ2-5; TRBD2 matches at 9 bases. The V and J ends lost 10 bases and 0 bases, in that order; junction bases with no gene match: 4. The CDR3 spans 13 residues. CDR1 is SGHNT and CDR2 is YYREEE in the germline V gene (reference sequence). The CDR3 is CAGGLAHQETQYF. As DNA, the CDR3 is TGTGCCGGGGGACTAGCTCACCAAGAGACCCAGTACTTC.